This passage covers 28 T cell receptor beta chains from one sample sequenced in a study of T cell repertoires in cytomegalovirus infection. TCRdb passed the reads through MiXCR, listing each CDR3 protein once. This sample has about 770,000 distinct CDR3 sequences; 25% to 35% occur once, and the top ten carry roughly 14%. The antigens of these receptors remain unknown. The sequenced sample was cultured CD8+ T cells from PBMCs, obtained from culture after CMV antigen stimulation. Receptors originate from a human donor in good health (CMV status not recorded). Some clones in this sample may be carry-over from other donors' samples.

This clonotype was detected only once. The chain couples TRBV28 to TRBJ1-2, with D maybe TRBD1 (5 bases). Per the germline V gene, CDR1 is MDHEN and CDR2 is SYDVKM. The CDR3 totals 14 residues. Trimming stripped 10 bases from V and 2 bases from J, with 17 bases between. The DNA for the CDR3 is TGTGCCAACAGGCCGCCACGGGGAAACTATGGCTACACCTTC. Translating it yields CANRPPRGNYGYTF.

The chain recombines TRBV11-2 with TRBJ2-7; D is unclear. The CDR3 sequence is 12 residues long. Germline V gene sequence: CDR1 SGHAT, CDR2 FQNNGV. V lost 5 bases and J lost 2, with 7 bases in between. The CDR3 loop reads CASSTRTYEQYF. CDR3 DNA: TGTGCCAGCAGCACGAGGACCTACGAGCAGTACTTC.

This CDR3 reads CASSKETALETQYF. The CDR3 DNA follows: TGCGCCAGCAGCAAGGAGACGGCCCTAGAGACCCAGTACTTC. V gene TRBV5-1 combines with J gene TRBJ2-5; D remains ambiguous. V shed 4 bases and J shed 4 bases, with 14 bases lying between them. From germline, CDR1 is SGHRS and CDR2 YFSETQ. CDR3 length: 14 amino acids.

J is TRBJ2-1 and V is TRBV12-3 or TRBV12-4; 8 bases line up with TRBD2. V trimming: 5 bases; J trimming: 5 bases; junction bases outside the gene matches: 8. This CDR3 comprises 15 residues. CDR3 sequence (DNA): TGTGCCAGCAGTCCTTTTGCGGGGGGTCACAATGAGCAGTTCTTC. The encoded protein is CASSPFAGGHNEQFF.

There are many counts of this clonotype. The chain uses TRBV7-8 and TRBJ2-3; TRBD2 matches at 11 bases. Germline values: CDR1 SGHVS, CDR2 FQNEAQ. This CDR3 is 18 amino acids long. V shed 6 bases, J shed 0 bases, and the junction held 11 bases outside the gene matches. The CDR3, as DNA: TGTGCCAGCAGGCCGGCTAGCGGGGGGCCCTCTAGCACAGATACGCAGTATTTT. This gives the protein CASRPASGGPSSTDTQYF.

The chain carries TRBV28 and TRBJ1-2, with D maybe TRBD1 (5 bases). Germline CDR1 and CDR2: MDHEN and SYDVKM. V was trimmed by 7 bases and J by 6 bases, leaving 15 bases between them. This CDR3 comprises 13 residues. The DNA for the CDR3 is TGTGCCAGCAATCAAAACAGGATACATGGCTACACCTTC. Protein sequence: CASNQNRIHGYTF.

Remarks on this clonotype: This CDR3 is missing its conserved last phenylalanine or tryptophan, likely due to a read error. This chain connects TRBV6-6 to TRBJ2-5; 8 bases align to TRBD1. The CDR3 extends over 16 amino acids. V was clipped by 2 bases and J by 7 bases; unmatched bases: 12. Per germline, CDR1 MNHNY and CDR2 SVGAGI (reference sequence). The CDR3 sequence is CASSYPLDRALGTQYL. CDR3 bases: TGTGCCAGCAGTTACCCTCTGGACAGGGCCCTCGGGACCCAGTACCTC.

The chain recombines TRBV4-1 with TRBJ2-7; D call uncertain. Germline V CDR1 and CDR2: MGHRA, YSYEKL. CDR3 size: 14 residues. V was shortened by 2 bases and J by 3 bases, with 11 bases between the two germline ends. The CDR3 region has the DNA TGCGCCAGCAGCCAATTTGGCAGCGACTACGAGCAGTACGTC. Translating it yields CASSQFGSDYEQYV.

The chain recombines TRBV12-3 or TRBV12-4 with TRBJ1-2; D unclear. The CDR3 runs 16 residues. The V gene lost 3 bases and the J gene lost 8 bases, with 22 bases spanning the gap. The CDR3 loop is CASSLERTSGPPGYTF. CDR3 DNA: TGTGCCAGCAGTTTGGAGAGGACCTCAGGACCTCCGGGCTACACCTTC.

This rearrangement joins TRBV27 to TRBJ1-2; TRBD1 is a possible D gene (5 bases). Trimming cost V 3 bases and J 7 bases, with 12 bases left between them. This CDR3 is 13 amino acids long. CDR1 and CDR2 (germline): MNHEY, SMNVEV (reference sequence). In DNA, the CDR3 is TGTGCCAGCAGTTTCGAACAGGCGAGTGGCTACACCTTC. Amino acids: CASSFEQASGYTF.

The CDR3 DNA reads TGTGCCAGTGGCATCCCCCCGAACACTGAAGCTTTCTTT. It translates to CASGIPPNTEAFF. The V call is TRBV19, the J call TRBJ1-1; D remains ambiguous. The germline V and J ends were trimmed by 8 bases and 1 base, with 11 bases remaining between them. The CDR3 sequence is 13 residues long. Germline CDR1 is LNHDA and CDR2 is SQIVND (reference sequence).

This clonotype was observed a handful of times. The V and J genes are TRBV6-2 or TRBV6-3 and TRBJ1-1, with 8 bases matching TRBD1. With V trimmed by 6 bases and J by 10 bases, 7 bases remained unmatched. This CDR3 spans 12 amino acids. The germline gives CDR1 MNHEY, CDR2 SVGEGT. The CDR3 loop is CASSPGGARAFF. Written as DNA, the CDR3 is TGTGCCAGCAGCCCAGGGGGCGCGCGAGCTTTCTTT.

This chain links TRBV6-6 with TRBJ1-5; the D gene is possibly TRBD1 (5 bases). Trimming cost V 6 bases and J 6 bases, with 15 bases left between them. CDR1 MNHNY and CDR2 SVGAGI come from the germline V gene (reference sequence). The CDR3 loop spans 14 amino acids. CDR3 loop: CASSPDWGVQPQHF. The CDR3 DNA reads TGTGCCAGCAGCCCCGACTGGGGGGTTCAGCCCCAGCATTTT.

The rearrangement uses TRBV19 and TRBJ1-1; D gene unclear. CDR1 and CDR2 from the germline V gene are LNHDA and SQIVND (reference sequence). The CDR3 length is 13 residues. Trimming left V 3 bases short and J 3 bases short, with 8 bases between. The CDR3 DNA reads TGTGCCAGTAGTATCCCCAGTTACACTGAAGCTTTCTTT. This codes for CASSIPSYTEAFF.

The chain has TRBV12-3 or TRBV12-4 and TRBJ1-1, with a weak D call TRBD1 (5 bases). The CDR3 has 14 amino acids. V lost 2 bases to trimming and J lost 14 bases, with 21 bases between them. The CDR3 nucleotides read TGTGCCAGCAGTTTAAATCCGGGACCACTTTCGCCCTTCTTT. It encodes CASSLNPGPLSPFF.

This chain joins TRBV7-9 and TRBJ2-7; no firm D call. With 1 base removed from V and 0 bases from J, the gap between germline ends came to 4 bases. This CDR3 is built from 13 residues. Germline V gives CDR1 SEHNR, CDR2 FQNEAQ (reference sequence). DNA of the CDR3: TGTGCCAGCAGCTTAGTCAGCTCCTACGAGCAGTACGTC. Translating gives CASSLVSSYEQYV.

This clonotype was detected only once. The chain combines TRBV9 with TRBJ1-5; 9 bases match TRBD1. CDR3 length: 15 amino acids. Unmatched junction bases numbered 2, after V lost 3 bases and J lost 1 base. Germline V CDR1 and CDR2: SGDLS, YYNGEE. CDR3 nucleotide sequence: TGTGCCAGCAGCGCGGGACAGGGAAGCAATCAGCCCCAGCATTTT. Translated: CASSAGQGSNQPQHF.

The gene calls are TRBV27 and TRBJ2-7, with 9 nucleotides matching TRBD1. V shed 4 bases, J shed 4 bases, and the junction held 5 bases outside the gene matches. The CDR3 has 14 amino acids. The germline gives CDR1 MNHEY, CDR2 SMNVEV (reference sequence). The CDR3 DNA follows: TGTGCCAGCAGTTGGGACAGGGTCGGGTACGAGCAGTACTTC. Translation: CASSWDRVGYEQYF.

V gene TRBV7-4 combines with J gene TRBJ2-7; weak D call: TRBD1 (5 bases). Per the germline V gene, CDR1 is SGHVT and CDR2 is SQSDAQ. Trimming stripped 5 bases from V and 2 bases from J, with 19 bases between. The CDR3 sequence is 16 residues long. This CDR3 reads CASSHKTRGRAYEQYF. The CDR3 DNA reads TGTGCCAGCAGCCATAAAACTCGAGGCAGGGCCTACGAGCAGTACTTC.

This sequence joins TRBV19 and TRBJ2-3, with 7 bases lining up with TRBD1. Trimming took 5 bases from V and 2 from J; bases not matched to a gene: 7. Germline-derived CDR1 and CDR2 are LNHDA and SQIVND (reference sequence). CDR3 length: 15 amino acids. CDR3 DNA: TGTGCCAGTAGTGTCCGGGACAGTTCCACAGATACGCAGTATTTT. It specifies CASSVRDSSTDTQYF.

CDR3 sequence (DNA): TGCGCCAGCAGTTCAGGGATAACGAACGAGCAGTACTTC. Residues: CASSSGITNEQYF. The chain combines TRBV10-1 with TRBJ2-7; tentatively, D is TRBD1 (5 bases). This CDR3 contains 13 residues. CDR1 WNHNN and CDR2 SYGVQD come from the germline V gene (reference sequence). Trimming pared 5 bases from V and 5 bases from J, leaving 13 bases between.

This clonotype was detected only a few times. V is TRBV6-5 and J is TRBJ2-2, with a tentative D call TRBD1 (7 bases). The CDR3 loop spans 17 amino acids. Germline V gene data show CDR1 as MNHEY and CDR2 as SVGAGI. Deletions cut 6 bases from V and 0 bases from J, with 17 bases between. The CDR3 DNA reads as TGTGCCAGCAGCTCCCCGGAGGGGACAGCGAACACCGGGGAGCTGTTTTTT. It encodes CASSSPEGTANTGELFF.

This clonotype was recorded a few times. CDR3 nucleotides: TGTGCCAGCAGCTCCCCGGACAGGGGGGTTGCCAATGAGCAGTTCTTC. It encodes CASSSPDRGVANEQFF. The rearrangement links TRBV7-9 to TRBJ2-1; 10 positions match TRBD1. The CDR3 extends over 16 amino acids. With 4 bases clipped from V and 6 bases from J, the junction kept 9 bases outside the gene matches. Germline loops: CDR1 SEHNR, CDR2 FQNEAQ (reference sequence). Full variable domain (outside the CDR3, taken from reference TRBV7-9 and TRBJ2-1): DTGVSQNPRHKITKRGQNVTFRCDPISEHNRLYWYRQTLGQGPEFLTYFQNEAQLEKSRLLSDRFSAERPKGSFSTLEIQRTEQGDSAMYLCASSSPDRGVANEQFFGPGTRLTVL.

The rearrangement links TRBV7-9 to TRBJ1-5; D is perhaps TRBD1 (5 bases). CDR3 length: 12 residues. Germline assignment: CDR1 SEHNR and CDR2 FQNEAQ (reference sequence). The ends were cut back, 7 bases at V and 7 bases at J, with 11 bases in the middle. This CDR3 reads CASTHQGQPQHF. The CDR3 nucleotides are TGTGCCAGCACCCACCAGGGACAGCCCCAGCATTTT.

This clonotype was detected ten times or more. CDR3 sequence reads: CASSVGQGASSDTQYF. The CDR3 region has the DNA TGTGCCAGCAGCGTTGGACAGGGGGCGAGCTCAGATACGCAGTATTTT. V and J are TRBV7-3 and TRBJ2-3; TRBD1 agrees at 11 bases. The CDR3 covers 16 residues. The trim removed 5 bases at V and 4 bases at J, leaving 8 bases unmatched. CDR1 is SGHTA, CDR2 FQGTGA, per germline.

This chain connects TRBV12-3 or TRBV12-4 to TRBJ1-4, with D maybe TRBD1 (6 bases). The CDR3 has 14 amino acids. V lost 5 bases and J 1 base, leaving 8 bases between the germline ends. CDR3: CASSRDKTNEKLFF. The CDR3 DNA follows: TGTGCCAGCAGTAGGGACAAAACTAATGAAAAACTGTTTTTT.

This rearrangement joins TRBV12-5 to TRBJ2-2; D is perhaps TRBD2 (6 bases). Germline-derived CDR1 and CDR2 are LGHNT and FRNRAP. The CDR3 extends over 13 amino acids. V was shortened by 4 bases and J by 4 bases, with 7 bases between the two germline ends. CDR3 in DNA: TGTGCTAGTGGTTCGACTAGCACCGGGGAGCTGTTTTTT. It codes for CASGSTSTGELFF. Supplemented by reference TRBV12-5 and TRBJ2-2, the full variable domain reads DARVTQTPRHKVTEMGQEVTMRCQPILGHNTVFWYRQTMMQGLELLAYFRNRAPLDDSGMPKDRFSAEMPDATLATLKIQPSEPRDSAVYFCASGSTSTGELFFGEGSRLTVL.

With respect to this clonotype: A much larger clone lies a single base off, so this may be a read error. The gene calls are TRBV10-3 and TRBJ1-5, with 7 bases fitting TRBD1. The V and J ends lost 6 bases and 4 bases, in that order; junction bases with no gene match: 0. This CDR3 contains 12 residues. The germline V gene has CDR1 ENHRY and CDR2 SYGVKD. CDR3 sequence reads: CAIRTGNQPQHF. The CDR3 nucleotides read TGTGCCATCAGGACAGGGAATCAGCCCCAGCATTTT.